Below, one TCR beta chain is given with its context. Antigen unknown. This sample was included in a study of cytomegalovirus exposure and HLA in healthy donors. Study-wide points: Later, an analysis found that TCR clusters from the first cohort tended to co-occur in the 90 to 150 validation repertoires.

Data came from immunoSEQ multiplex PCR; TCRdb stores just in-frame clones and leaves some out. This repertoire shows under 150,000 clones, roughly 90% found once; its top ten account for approximately 2.1%. Sequencing was performed on PBMCs. This clonotype was sampled from a woman between 18 and 30 years old in good health and CMV-seronegative.

This CDR3 is CASSVPAGGTDTQYF. CDR3 sequence (DNA): TGTGCCAGCAGTGTCCCAGCGGGAGGCACAGATACGCAGTATTTT. The gene calls are TRBV6-6 and TRBJ2-3, with 8 bases fitting TRBD2. CDR1 is MNHNY and CDR2 is SVGAGI in the germline V gene (reference sequence). There are 15 residues in the CDR3. V shed 5 bases, J shed 1 base, and the junction held 5 bases outside the gene matches.